This TCR beta chain was observed in a study of beta chain features in type 1 diabetes. Expressed TCRB transcripts were sequenced after all isolated RNA was converted to cDNA. Assay: immunoSEQ multiplex PCR; the TCRdb copy retains only in-frame clones and omits some. The sample has 350,000 to 450,000 clones, approximately 16% seen once. The CDR3 loop spans 15 amino acids. From germline, CDR1 is MGHDK and CDR2 SYGVNS. The V gene lost 1 base and the J gene lost 4 bases, with 10 bases spanning the gap. This clone has only a few counts. Within the sample, other DNA sequences also encode this same CDR3. The chain links TRBV25-1 to TRBJ2-2; D unclear. This receptor was obtained from a young woman in good health. The sample consisted of naive CD4+ T cells from blood. The CDR3 sequence is CASSESSGGTGELFF. CDR3 DNA: TGTGCCAGCAGTGAATCCTCAGGTGGCACCGGGGAGCTGTTTTTT. The entire variable domain, with the rest obtained from reference TRBV25-1 and TRBJ2-2, is as follows: EADIYQTPRYLVIGTGKKITLECSQTMGHDKMYWYQQDPGMELHLIHYSYGVNSTEKGDLSSESTVSRIRTEHFPLTLESARPSHTSQYLCASSESSGGTGELFFGEGSRLTVL.